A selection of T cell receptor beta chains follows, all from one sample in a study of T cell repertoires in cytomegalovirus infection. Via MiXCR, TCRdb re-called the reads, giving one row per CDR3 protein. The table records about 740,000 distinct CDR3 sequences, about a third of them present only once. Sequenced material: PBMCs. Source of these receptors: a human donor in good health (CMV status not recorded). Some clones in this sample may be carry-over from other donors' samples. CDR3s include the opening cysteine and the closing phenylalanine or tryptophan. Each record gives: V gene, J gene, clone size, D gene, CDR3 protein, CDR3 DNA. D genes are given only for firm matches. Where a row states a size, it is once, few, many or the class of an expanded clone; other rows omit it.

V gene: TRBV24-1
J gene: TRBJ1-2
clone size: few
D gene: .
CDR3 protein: CATSYSDFYGYTF
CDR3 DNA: TGTGCCACCAGTTACTCAGACTTCTATGGCTACACCTTC

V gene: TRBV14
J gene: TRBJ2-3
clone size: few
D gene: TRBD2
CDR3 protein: CASSEAGSGDTQYF
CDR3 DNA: TGTGCCAGCAGCGAAGCGGGGTCCGGAGATACGCAGTATTTT

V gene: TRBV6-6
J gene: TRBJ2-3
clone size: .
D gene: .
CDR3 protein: CARSSDFTDTQYF
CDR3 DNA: TGTGCCAGAAGTTCTGACTTCACAGATACGCAGTATTTT

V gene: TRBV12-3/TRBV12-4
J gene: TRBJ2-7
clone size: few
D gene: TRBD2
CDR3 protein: CASSLGAGGEYEQYF
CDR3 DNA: TGTGCCAGCAGTTTAGGAGCGGGGGGAGAGTACGAGCAGTACTTC

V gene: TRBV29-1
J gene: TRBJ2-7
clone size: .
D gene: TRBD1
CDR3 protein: CSVSAGQGAPFLEQYF
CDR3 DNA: TGCAGCGTTTCTGCGGGACAGGGGGCTCCATTCCTCGAGCAGTACTTC

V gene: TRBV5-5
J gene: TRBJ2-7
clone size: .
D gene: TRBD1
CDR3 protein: CASSPPRTGIDEQYF
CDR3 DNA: TGTGCCAGCAGCCCACCACGGACAGGGATCGACGAGCAGTACTTC

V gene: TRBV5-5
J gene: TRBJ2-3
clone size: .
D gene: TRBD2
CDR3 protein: CASRDLAGGRTDTQYF
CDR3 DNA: TGTGCCAGCAGGGATTTAGCGGGGGGGCGAACAGATACGCAGTATTTT

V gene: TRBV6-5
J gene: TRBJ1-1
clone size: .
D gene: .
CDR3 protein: CASSYSIPAENTEAFF
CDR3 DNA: TGTGCCAGCAGTTACTCAATTCCGGCAGAGAACACTGAAGCTTTCTTT

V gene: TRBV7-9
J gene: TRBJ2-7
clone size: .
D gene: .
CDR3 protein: CASSLEDRTYEQYF
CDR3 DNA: TGTGCCAGCAGCTTGGAGGACAGAACCTACGAGCAGTACTTC

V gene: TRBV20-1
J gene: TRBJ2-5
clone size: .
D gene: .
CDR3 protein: CSALQETQYF
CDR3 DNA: TGCAGTGCTCTTCAAGAGACCCAGTACTTC

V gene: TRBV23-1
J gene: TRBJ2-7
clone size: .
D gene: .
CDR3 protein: CASSQSSPASVSSYEQYF
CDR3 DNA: TGCGCCAGCAGTCAATCTTCCCCGGCTAGCGTCAGCTCCTACGAGCAGTACTTC

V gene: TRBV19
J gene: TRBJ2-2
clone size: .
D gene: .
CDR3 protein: CASSIWARGGELFF
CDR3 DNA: TGTGCCAGTAGTATCTGGGCTCGGGGCGGGGAGCTGTTTTTT

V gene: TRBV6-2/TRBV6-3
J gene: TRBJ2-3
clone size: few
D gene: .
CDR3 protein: CASRRGGLWSTDTQYF
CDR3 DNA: TGTGCCAGCAGACGGGGCGGGCTATGGAGCACAGATACGCAGTATTTT

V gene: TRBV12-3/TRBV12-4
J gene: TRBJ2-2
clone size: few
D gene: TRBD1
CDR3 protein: CASSSGTGLSGELFF
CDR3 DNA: TGTGCCAGCAGTTCGGGGACAGGGTTAAGCGGGGAGCTGTTTTTT

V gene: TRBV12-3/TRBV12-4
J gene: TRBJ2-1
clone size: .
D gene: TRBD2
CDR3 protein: CASSLKAGPVYNEQFF
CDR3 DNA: TGTGCCAGCAGCCTAAAAGCGGGACCAGTATACAATGAGCAGTTCTTC

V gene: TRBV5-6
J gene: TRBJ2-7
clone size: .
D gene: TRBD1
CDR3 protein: CASSRGTFEQYF
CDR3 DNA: TGTGCCAGTAGCAGGGGGACGTTCGAGCAGTACTTC

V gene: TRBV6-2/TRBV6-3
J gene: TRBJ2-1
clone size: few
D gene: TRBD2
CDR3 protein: CASSYPPSGPYNEQFF
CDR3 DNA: TGTGCCAGCAGTTACCCGCCTAGCGGCCCGTACAATGAGCAGTTCTTC

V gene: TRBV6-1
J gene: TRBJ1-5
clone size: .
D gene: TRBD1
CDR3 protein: CASSLATGNNQPQHF
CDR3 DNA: TGTGCCAGCAGTCTAGCGACAGGGAACAATCAGCCCCAGCATTTT

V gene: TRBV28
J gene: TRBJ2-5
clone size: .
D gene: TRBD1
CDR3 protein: CASSFTGQGGIETQYF
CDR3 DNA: TGTGCCAGCAGTTTTACGGGACAGGGTGGTATAGAGACCCAGTACTTC

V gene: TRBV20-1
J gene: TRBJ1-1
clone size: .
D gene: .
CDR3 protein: CSTQIQGARNTEAFF
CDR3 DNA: TGCAGTACCCAGATCCAGGGTGCTCGGAACACTGAAGCTTTCTTT

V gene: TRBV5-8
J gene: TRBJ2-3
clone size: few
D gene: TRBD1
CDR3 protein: CASSTPTGTISDTQYF
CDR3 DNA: TGTGCCAGCAGCACCCCGACAGGGACGATAAGCGATACGCAGTATTTT

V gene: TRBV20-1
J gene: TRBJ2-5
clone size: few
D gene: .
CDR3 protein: CSASLQGETQYF
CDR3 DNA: TGCAGTGCTAGTTTGCAGGGAGAGACCCAGTACTTC

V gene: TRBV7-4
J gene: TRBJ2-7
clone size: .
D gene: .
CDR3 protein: CASSLAGGSEQYF
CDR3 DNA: TGTGCCAGCAGCTTAGCGGGTGGAAGCGAGCAGTACTTC

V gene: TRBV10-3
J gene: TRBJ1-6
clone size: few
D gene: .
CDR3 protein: CAISARGEQGLHF
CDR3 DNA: TGTGCCATCAGTGCCCGGGGGGAGCAAGGCCTCCACTTT

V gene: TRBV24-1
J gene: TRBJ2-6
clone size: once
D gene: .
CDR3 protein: CATSDPRLGPASGANVLTF
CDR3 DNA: TGTGCCACCAGTGACCCCAGGCTGGGACCTGCCTCTGGGGCCAACGTCCTGACTTTC

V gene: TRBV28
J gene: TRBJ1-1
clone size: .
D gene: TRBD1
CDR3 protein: CASSETGGMGTEAFF
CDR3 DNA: TGTGCCAGCAGCGAGACAGGGGGAATGGGGACTGAAGCTTTCTTT

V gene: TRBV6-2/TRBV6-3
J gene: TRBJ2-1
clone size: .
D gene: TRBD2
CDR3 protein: CASSDLAGARNEQFF
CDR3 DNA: TGTGCCAGCAGTGACCTAGCGGGGGCGCGCAATGAGCAGTTCTTC

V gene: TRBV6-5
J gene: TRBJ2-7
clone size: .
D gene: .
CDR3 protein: CASSDRPRVFSYEQYF
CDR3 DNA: TGTGCCAGCAGTGACCGTCCCAGGGTTTTCTCCTACGAGCAGTACTTC

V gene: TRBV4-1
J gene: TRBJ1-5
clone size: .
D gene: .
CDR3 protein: CASSQEGQGNFWPQHF
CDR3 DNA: TGCGCCAGCAGCCAAGAAGGGCAGGGGAACTTTTGGCCCCAGCATTTT

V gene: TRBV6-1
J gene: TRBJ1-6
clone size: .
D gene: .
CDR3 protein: CASSEARRPTYNSPLHF
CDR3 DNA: TGTGCCAGCAGTGAAGCGCGCCGACCCACCTATAATTCACCCCTCCACTTT

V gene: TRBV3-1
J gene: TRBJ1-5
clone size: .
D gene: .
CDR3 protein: CASSQVRDTNQPQHF
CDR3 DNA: TGTGCCAGCAGCCAAGTCCGGGACACCAATCAGCCCCAGCATTTT

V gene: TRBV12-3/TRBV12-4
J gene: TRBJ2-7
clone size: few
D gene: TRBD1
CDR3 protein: CASNQGQRTYEQYF
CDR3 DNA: TGTGCCAGCAACCAGGGACAGCGCACCTACGAGCAGTACTTC

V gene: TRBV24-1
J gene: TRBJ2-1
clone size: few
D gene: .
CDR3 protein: CATSDGPAGAYIQFF
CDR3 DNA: TGTGCCACCAGTGATGGCCCCGCGGGGGCCTATATCCAGTTCTTC

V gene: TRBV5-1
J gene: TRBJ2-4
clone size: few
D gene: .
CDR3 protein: CASSLMGDSLAKNIQYF
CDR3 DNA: TGCGCCAGCAGCTTGATGGGCGACAGTCTAGCCAAAAACATTCAGTACTTC

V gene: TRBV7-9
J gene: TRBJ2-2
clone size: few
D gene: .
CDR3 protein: CASSLVQGGTGELFF
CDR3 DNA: TGTGCCAGCAGCTTAGTGCAGGGCGGCACCGGGGAGCTGTTTTTT

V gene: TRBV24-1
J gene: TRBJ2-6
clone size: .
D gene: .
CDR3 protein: CATRGMALKTRISGANVLTF
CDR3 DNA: TGTGCCACTAGAGGTATGGCTCTCAAGACTCGCATCTCTGGGGCCAACGTCCTGACTTTC

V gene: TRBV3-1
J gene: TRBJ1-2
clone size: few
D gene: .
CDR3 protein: CASSPGLGSAYGYTF
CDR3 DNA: TGTGCCAGCAGCCCGGGCTTGGGTTCCGCCTATGGCTACACCTTC

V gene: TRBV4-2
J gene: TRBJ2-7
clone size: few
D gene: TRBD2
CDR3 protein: CASSQGGTSSYEQYF
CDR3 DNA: TGTGCCAGCAGCCAAGGCGGGACTAGCAGCTACGAGCAGTACTTC

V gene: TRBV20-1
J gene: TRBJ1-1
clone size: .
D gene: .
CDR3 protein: CSARGQRTEAFF
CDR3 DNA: TGCAGTGCTAGAGGACAGCGCACTGAAGCTTTCTTT

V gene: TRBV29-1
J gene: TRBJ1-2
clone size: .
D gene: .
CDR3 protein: CSVAGPGVAGYTF
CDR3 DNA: TGCAGCGTTGCCGGACCGGGGGTGGCTGGCTACACCTTC

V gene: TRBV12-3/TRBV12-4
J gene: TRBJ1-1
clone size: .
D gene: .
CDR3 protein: CASSFEEWGTEAFF
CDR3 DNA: TGTGCCAGCAGTTTTGAGGAGTGGGGCACTGAAGCTTTCTTT

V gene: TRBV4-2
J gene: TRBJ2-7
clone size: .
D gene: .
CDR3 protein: CASSQVMGAGYEQYF
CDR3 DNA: TGTGCCAGCAGCCAAGTCATGGGAGCAGGCTACGAGCAGTACTTC

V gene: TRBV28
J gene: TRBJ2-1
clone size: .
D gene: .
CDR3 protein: CASSSKSGFDYNEHFF
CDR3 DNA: TGTGCCAGCAGTTCGAAGTCGGGGTTTGACTACAATGAGCATTTCTTC

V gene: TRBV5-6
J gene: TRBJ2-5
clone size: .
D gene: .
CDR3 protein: CASSLAETEETQYF
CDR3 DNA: TGTGCCAGCAGCTTGGCCGAGACAGAAGAGACCCAGTACTTC

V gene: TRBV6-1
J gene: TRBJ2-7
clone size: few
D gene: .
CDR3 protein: CASSYKGLRGRVTDEQYF
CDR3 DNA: TGTGCCAGCAGCTATAAGGGACTCAGGGGCAGGGTCACGGACGAGCAGTACTTC

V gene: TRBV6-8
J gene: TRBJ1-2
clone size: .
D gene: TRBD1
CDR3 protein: CASSVLQGNCYTF
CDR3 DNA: TGTGCCAGCAGTGTTTTACAGGGGAATTGCTACACCTTC

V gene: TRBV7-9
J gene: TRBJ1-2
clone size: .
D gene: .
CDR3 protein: CASSLGTRDGYTF
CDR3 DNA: TGTGCCAGCAGCTTAGGGACCCGCGATGGCTACACCTTC

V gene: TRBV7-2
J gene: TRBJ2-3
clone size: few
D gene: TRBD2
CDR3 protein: CASSYGAGYSTDTQYF
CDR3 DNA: TGTGCCAGCAGCTACGGAGCGGGGTACAGCACAGATACGCAGTATTTT